Listed below are T cell receptor beta chains from one sample, sequenced in a study of CD8 T cells in ankylosing spondylitis. MiXCR, run by TCRdb on the 5' RACE reads, gives a single entry per CDR3 protein. The sample has 160,000 or so distinct CDR3 sequences; around 8.9% are singletons. Material: blood, either unsorted or a sorted T cell fraction (not recorded which). The receptors shown here come from a female donor with ankylosing spondylitis or in good health (not recorded which). CDR3s include the opening cysteine and the closing phenylalanine or tryptophan. D genes are given only for firm matches. Where a row states a size, it is once, few, many or the class of an expanded clone; other rows omit it.

>many|TRBV2|TRBJ1-1|-
CASSDLKAKAFF
TGTGCCAGCAGTGATCTAAAGGCGAAAGCTTTCTTT
>-|TRBV20-1|TRBJ2-1|TRBD2
CSAPSSGIHNEQFF
TGCAGTGCTCCCTCTAGCGGGATCCACAATGAGCAGTTCTTC
>few|TRBV7-9|TRBJ2-1|-
CASTGLPSYNEQFF
TGTGCCAGCACGGGACTCCCCTCCTACAATGAGCAGTTCTTC
>many|TRBV6-2/TRBV6-3|TRBJ2-3|TRBD1
CASSYSADRPTDTQYF
TGTGCCAGCAGTTACTCCGCGGACAGGCCCACAGATACGCAGTATTTT
>few|TRBV4-3|TRBJ2-3|-
CASSSMLESTDTQYF
TGCGCCAGCAGTTCGATGCTAGAGAGCACAGATACGCAGTATTTT
>-|TRBV27|TRBJ2-1|TRBD2
CASSTGTSGTEQFF
TGTGCCAGCAGTACCGGGACTAGCGGCACCGAGCAGTTCTTC
>-|TRBV21-1|TRBJ2-7|-
CASSALGEEFDPYEQYF
TGTGCCAGCAGCGCCCTCGGCGAGGAGTTCGATCCGTACGAGCAGTACTTC
>few|TRBV12-5|TRBJ2-5|-
CASGPDLGETQYF
TGTGCTAGTGGTCCGGACCTTGGGGAGACCCAGTACTTC
>few|TRBV20-1|TRBJ2-7|-
CSARETGASYEQYF
TGCAGTGCTAGAGAGACAGGAGCCTCCTACGAGCAGTACTTC
>few|TRBV7-6|TRBJ2-1|TRBD2
CASSLELAGAPNEQFF
TGTGCCAGCAGCTTAGAACTAGCGGGGGCCCCCAATGAGCAGTTCTTC
>few|TRBV9|TRBJ1-2|TRBD1
CASSEQGDSYGYTF
TGTGCCAGCAGCGAGCAGGGGGACAGCTATGGCTACACCTTC
>-|TRBV12-5|TRBJ2-6|-
CASGWGQGTGANVLTF
TGTGCTAGTGGTTGGGGCCAGGGAACAGGGGCCAACGTCCTGACTTTC
>many|TRBV7-9|TRBJ1-1|-
CASSLSASEAFF
TGTGCCAGCAGCTTATCGGCCAGCGAAGCTTTCTTT
>-|TRBV2|TRBJ2-5|TRBD2
CASSEGLAGKALGETQYF
TGTGCCAGCAGTGAAGGACTAGCGGGAAAAGCCTTGGGGGAGACCCAGTACTTC
>few|TRBV28|TRBJ1-3|TRBD1
CASSSLEGAGQGRNTIYF
TGTGCCAGCAGCTCCCTCGAGGGCGCCGGACAGGGGAGGAACACCATATATTTT
>few|TRBV24-1|TRBJ2-5|-
CAIGPTPETQYF
TGTGCCATTGGGCCCACCCCAGAGACCCAGTACTTC
>few|TRBV4-3|TRBJ1-2|-
CASSQDRAQANYGYTF
TGCGCCAGCAGCCAAGATAGGGCCCAAGCTAACTATGGCTACACCTTC
>few|TRBV11-2|TRBJ2-3|TRBD2
CASSPGLAGGNKDTQYF
TGTGCCAGCAGCCCCGGACTAGCGGGAGGGAATAAAGATACGCAGTATTTT
>few|TRBV19|TRBJ2-3|TRBD2
CASRPGGSTDTQYF
TGTGCCAGCCGCCCGGGGGGGAGCACAGATACGCAGTATTTT
>few|TRBV11-1|TRBJ2-2|TRBD1
CASSLEIGTGAFSNTGELFF
TGTGCCAGCAGCTTAGAGATCGGGACAGGGGCCTTTTCGAACACCGGGGAGCTGTTTTTT
>few|TRBV21-1|TRBJ1-2|-
CASSKDSSNYGYTF
TGTGCCAGCAGCAAAGATTCTTCTAACTATGGCTACACCTTC
>-|TRBV27|TRBJ2-5|TRBD2
CASSLGIAGGGETQYF
TGTGCCAGCAGCCTCGGGATAGCGGGAGGTGGGGAGACCCAGTACTTC
>-|TRBV3-1|TRBJ2-7|TRBD2
CASSQGLAGGHEQYF
TGTGCCAGCAGCCAAGGCCTAGCGGGAGGGCACGAGCAGTACTTC
>-|TRBV29-1|TRBJ2-7|TRBD1
CSARTGARDEQYF
TGCAGCGCCAGAACAGGGGCGCGGGACGAGCAGTACTTC
>-|TRBV7-9|TRBJ2-3|-
CASSLRGNTDTQYF
TGTGCCAGCAGCTTACGTGGGAACACAGATACGCAGTATTTT
>-|TRBV10-3|TRBJ2-1|TRBD2
CAISTLSGSSYNEQFF
TGTGCCATCAGTACCTTGAGCGGGAGCTCCTACAATGAGCAGTTCTTC
>few|TRBV12-5|TRBJ1-1|-
CASVGGTEAFF
TGTGCTAGTGTTGGGGGCACTGAAGCTTTCTTT
>many|TRBV29-1|TRBJ2-2|-
CSVYGNTGELFF
TGCAGCGTTTATGGGAACACCGGGGAGCTGTTTTTT
>few|TRBV7-6|TRBJ2-5|TRBD2
CASSRYGLAGGSETQYF
TGTGCCAGCAGCCGATACGGACTAGCGGGTGGTTCAGAGACCCAGTACTTC
>-|TRBV20-1|TRBJ1-6|-
CSAPGSTSSSYNSPLHF
TGCAGTGCTCCGGGTTCTACTTCGAGCTCCTATAATTCACCCCTCCACTTT